This T cell receptor (beta chain) was identified in a study of blood T cell repertoires in COVID-19. About the study: Acute-phase and convalescent COVID-19 samples originated in the United States, Italy and Spain.

TCRdb's copy holds only in-frame clones and misses some; the assay was immunoSEQ multiplex PCR. This sample has roughly 200,000 clones, with more than 70% found just once. CDR3 size: 16 residues. V shed 3 bases and J 2 bases; nucleotides not matched to a gene: 2. Germline assignment: CDR1 SGHRS and CDR2 YFSETQ. This receptor was identified in a woman of 80 years or more with active or convalescent COVID-19. Sequencing was done on a sample of peripheral blood. This chain uses TRBV5-1 with TRBJ2-3, with 14 bases identical to TRBD2. The CDR3 is CASSSGLAGVTDTQYF. CDR3 coding DNA: TGCGCCAGCAGCTCGGGACTAGCGGGGGTCACAGATACGCAGTATTTT.